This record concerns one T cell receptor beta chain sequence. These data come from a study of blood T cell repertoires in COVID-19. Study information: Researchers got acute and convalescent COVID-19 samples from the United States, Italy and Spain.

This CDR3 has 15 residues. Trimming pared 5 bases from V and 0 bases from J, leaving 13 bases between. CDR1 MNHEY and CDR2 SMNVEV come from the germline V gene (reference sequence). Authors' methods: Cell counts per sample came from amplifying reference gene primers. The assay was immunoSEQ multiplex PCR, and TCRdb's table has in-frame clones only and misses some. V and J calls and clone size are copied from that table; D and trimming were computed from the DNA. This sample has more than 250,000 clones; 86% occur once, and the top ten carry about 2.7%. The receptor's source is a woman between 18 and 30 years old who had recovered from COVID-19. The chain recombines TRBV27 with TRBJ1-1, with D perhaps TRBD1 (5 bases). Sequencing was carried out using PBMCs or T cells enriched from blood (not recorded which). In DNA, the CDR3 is TGTGCCAGCAGTCACCATCGGGACTTGAACACTGAAGCTTTCTTT. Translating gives CASSHHRDLNTEAFF.